A single sample gave rise to the 9 T cell receptor beta chains below, sequenced in a study of T cells in Graves' hyperthyroidism and ophthalmopathy. Researchers amplified the TCR beta CDR3 regions from RNA transcripts. First-round RT-PCR of the TCR CDR3 relied on the HTBI primer set. TCRdb reprocessed the multiplex PCR reads via MiXCR and lists one record per CDR3 protein. The sample includes 640,000 or so distinct CDR3 sequences, roughly 15% seen only once; the top ten take about 4.5%. The source material was blood. The source is a middle-aged woman with Graves' ophthalmopathy.

In this sample, this clonotype turned up many times. The rearrangement uses TRBV2 and TRBJ1-5; maybe TRBD1 (5 bases). This CDR3 spans 14 amino acids. The V gene's germline CDR1 is SNHLY and CDR2 FYNNEI. V dropped 6 bases and J dropped 6 bases, with 15 bases sitting between them. The CDR3 reads CASRGESRVQPQHF. DNA of the CDR3: TGTGCCAGCAGAGGGGAGTCTAGGGTTCAGCCCCAGCATTTT. Together with reference TRBV2 and TRBJ1-5, the CDR3 gives the full variable domain: EPEVTQTPSHQVTQMGQEVILRCVPISNHLYFYWYRQILGQKVEFLVSFYNNEISEKSEIFDDQFSVERPDGSNFTLKIRSTKLEDSAMYFCASRGESRVQPQHFGDGTRLSIL.

This clonotype was observed many times. The chain carries TRBV11-3 and TRBJ2-5; 8 bases line up with TRBD2. The germline V gene has CDR1 SGHNT and CDR2 YENEEA. This CDR3 has 17 amino acids. Germline trimming cut 3 bases from V and 3 bases from J; bases unmatched to any gene: 12. CDR3 in DNA: TGTGCCAGCAGCTTGCCCAGGGACACTAGCGGCAAAGAGACCCAGTACTTC. Protein sequence: CASSLPRDTSGKETQYF.

This clonotype has more than one count but fewer than ten. This chain joins TRBV12-3 or TRBV12-4 and TRBJ2-5; 7 positions match TRBD2. The CDR3 totals 13 residues. J gave up 2 bases and V 8 bases, and 5 bases lay outside the gene matches. The chain's CDR3 is CASLASGQETQYF. The CDR3 DNA reads TGTGCCAGCCTAGCTAGCGGACAAGAGACCCAGTACTTC.

This clonotype has only a few counts. The gene calls are TRBV5-8 and TRBJ1-1, with D maybe TRBD1 (6 bases). Trimming stripped 6 bases from V and 3 bases from J, with 15 bases between. CDR3 length: 14 residues. Germline V gene sequence: CDR1 SGHTS, CDR2 YDEGEE. In DNA, the CDR3 is TGTGCCAGCACATTAGGGGGACCCTACACTGAAGCTTTCTTT. It specifies CASTLGGPYTEAFF.

This clonotype was counted many times. The chain carries TRBV30 and TRBJ1-2; 7 bases agree with TRBD1. V shed 1 base and J 9 bases; nucleotides not matched to a gene: 2. The CDR3 length is 11 residues. Germline CDR1 reads GTSNPN; CDR2 reads SVGIG (reference sequence). In nucleotides, the CDR3 is TGTGCCTGGAGTGGGGGACAGAGCTACACCTTC. This encodes CAWSGGQSYTF. Full variable domain (rest looked up from reference TRBV30 and TRBJ1-2): SQTIHQWPATLVQPVGSPLSLECTVEGTSNPNLYWYRQAAGRGLQLLFYSVGIGQISSEVPQNLSASRPQDRQFILSSKKLLLSDSGFYLCAWSGGQSYTFGSGTRLTVV.

This clonotype appeared many times. The chain joins TRBV7-8 to TRBJ2-7; tentative D call: TRBD2 (6 bases). V lost 4 bases and J lost 6, with 16 bases in between. Germline CDR1 SGHVS, CDR2 FQNEAQ. The CDR3 runs to 14 residues. The DNA of the CDR3 is TGTGCCAGCAGCTCAAGGGCTAGCGAGGGCGAGCAGTACTTC. This translates into CASSSRASEGEQYF.

Ten or more counts support this clonotype. This chain joins TRBV28 and TRBJ2-7; no clear D. The ends were cut back, 5 bases at V and 2 bases at J, with 16 bases in the middle. The CDR3 loop spans 15 amino acids. Germline CDR1 and CDR2: MDHEN and SYDVKM. Here the CDR3 reads CASSPGPHVAYEQYF. CDR3 bases: TGTGCCAGCAGTCCCGGGCCACACGTAGCCTACGAGCAGTACTTC. Variable domain in full (rest from reference TRBV28 and TRBJ2-7): DVKVTQSSRYLVKRTGEKVFLECVQDMDHENMFWYRQDPGLGLRLIYFSYDVKMKEKGDIPEGYSVSREKKERFSLILESASTNQTSMYLCASSPGPHVAYEQYFGPGTRLTVT.

This clonotype was recorded at least ten times. This sequence joins TRBV6-2 or TRBV6-3 and TRBJ1-4, with D unclear. V was trimmed by 7 bases and J by 5 bases, leaving 11 bases between them. Germline CDR1 and CDR2: MNHEY and SVGEGT. The CDR3 spans 13 residues. CDR3 bases: TGTGCCAGCAACTACGCCGCAAATGAAAAACTGTTTTTT. This sequence encodes CASNYAANEKLFF.

This clonotype came up many times. The chain carries TRBV28 and TRBJ2-2; 10 bases are shared with TRBD1. CDR3 length: 14 amino acids. The J segment lost 4 bases and the V segment lost 6 bases, leaving 2 bases of the junction unmatched. Germline V CDR1 and CDR2: MDHEN, SYDVKM. The CDR3 is CASRTGGATGELFF. CDR3 nucleotide sequence: TGTGCCAGCAGGACAGGGGGCGCCACCGGGGAGCTGTTTTTT.